The clone carrying this T cell receptor beta chain was picked up one time. Its cognate antigen is unknown. Cells sorted by CD45RO/CCR7/CD25/CD127/CD95/CD27 comprised CD4+ naive, central memory, regulatory and stem cell-like memory cells. From germline, CDR1 is SGHVS and CDR2 FQNEAQ. This CDR3 is 16 amino acids long. V gave up 5 bases and J gave up 5 bases, with 20 bases separating them. Of the isolated RNA, all was reverse transcribed, and so the sequenced material was expressed TCRB transcripts. An average roughly 3.6 million reads came from naive, central memory and regulatory T cell samples. Here immunoSEQ multiplex PCR was the method, and the copy in TCRdb shows in-frame clones only, minus some. The sample has some 410,000 clones; more than 11% are singletons. The data stem from a study of beta chain features in type 1 diabetes. Overall study findings and caveats: Sequencing of cDNA might inflate the share of cells that strongly express TCR. PCR, the amplification step, might favor shorter templates, equally in patients and controls.

This sequence was found in a man under 40 in good health. V and J are TRBV7-8 and TRBJ2-3; D gene uncertain. The sequenced material came from naive CD4+ T cells from blood. The CDR3 sequence: CASSLPEGQRRDTQYF. The CDR3 coding sequence is TGTGCCAGCAGCCTCCCGGAAGGCCAAAGGAGAGATACGCAGTATTTT.